This T cell receptor (beta chain) was captured by sequencing in a study of blood T cell repertoires in COVID-19. As originally analysed: Amplification of reference gene primers was used by the study to estimate nucleated cell counts. Libraries were prepared by immunoSEQ multiplex PCR; TCRdb keeps only in-frame clonotypes and omits some of them. Clonal size and the V and J genes are those of that table, whereas D and trimming came from the DNA. Of 200,000 to 250,000 clones in the sample, around four fifths were seen once. Seattle patient enrollment occurred during active infection, with longitudinal follow-up thereafter. From germline, CDR1 is SNHLY and CDR2 FYNNEI. The germline V and J ends were trimmed by 6 bases and 2 bases, with 10 bases remaining between them. CDR3 length equals 14 residues.

The V gene is TRBV2, the J gene TRBJ2-2; D is possibly TRBD2 (5 bases). Sequencing used peripheral blood. The sequence derives from a woman older than 75 with COVID-19, enrolled during active disease. The CDR3 sequence: CASRLEANTGELFF. The CDR3 nucleotides read TGTGCCAGCAGGTTGGAGGCTAACACCGGGGAGCTGTTTTTT.